Listed here are 27 T cell receptor beta chains from one sample, sequenced in a study of T cell responses to AZD1222 COVID-19 vaccine. The repertoire was sequenced with immunoSEQ multiplex PCR; TCRdb's copy has only in-frame clones and lacks some. The sample lists 120,000 or so clones; over 85% were seen once. The sample consisted of peripheral blood, taken 28 days after the second AZD1222 dose. Receptors originate from an adult who received the AZD1222 COVID-19 vaccine.

The chain employs TRBV6-5 and TRBJ2-3, with D uncertain. V was cut by 6 bases and J by 3 bases, with 13 bases left in between. Germline CDR1 MNHEY, CDR2 SVGAGI. The CDR3 covers 14 residues. The DNA of the CDR3 is TGTGCCAGCAGGATGACTGGCTTGACAGATACGCAGTATTTT. The encoded protein is CASRMTGLTDTQYF.

The rearrangement uses TRBV19 and TRBJ2-3; TRBD2 aligns across 11 bases. Germline trimming cut 5 bases from V and 2 bases from J; bases unmatched to any gene: 6. The CDR3 runs 16 residues. CDR1 is LNHDA and CDR2 is SQIVND in the germline V gene (reference sequence). The CDR3 region is CASSQTSGTNTDTQYF. In DNA form, the CDR3 reads TGTGCCAGTAGTCAGACTAGCGGGACAAACACAGATACGCAGTATTTT.

This clone was found a few times. V gene TRBV24-1 combines with J gene TRBJ1-1, with D uncertain. Germline CDR1 is KGHDR and CDR2 is SFDVKD. Trimming took 10 bases from V and 1 from J, leaving 12 bases between them. The CDR3 has 13 amino acids. The CDR3 nucleotides read TGTGCCACTAGGGATTCGGGGAACACTGAAGCTTTCTTT. Amino acids: CATRDSGNTEAFF.

This clone was recorded once. This chain connects TRBV6-5 to TRBJ2-1, with 10 bases fitting TRBD1. Germline CDR1 reads MNHEY; CDR2 reads SVGAGI. There are 15 residues in the CDR3. Unmatched junction bases numbered 12, after V lost 7 bases and J lost 9 bases. CDR3 amino acids: CASTIRDRGFGEQFF. The CDR3 bases are TGTGCCAGCACCATTCGGGACAGGGGATTTGGTGAGCAGTTCTTC.

This chain connects TRBV11-2 to TRBJ1-1, with TRBD1 as a possible D gene (5 bases). V was trimmed by 3 bases and J by 6 bases, leaving 23 bases between them. The CDR3 runs to 17 residues. From germline, CDR1 is SGHAT and CDR2 FQNNGV. CDR3 sequence: CASSFLQGLLFLSEAFF. CDR3 DNA sequence: TGTGCCAGCAGCTTTCTTCAGGGTTTACTTTTTCTTTCTGAAGCTTTCTTT. The full variable domain, completed using reference TRBV11-2 and TRBJ1-1, is EAGVAQSPRYKIIEKRQSVAFWCNPISGHATLYWYQQILGQGPKLLIQFQNNGVVDDSQLPKDRFSAERLKGVDSTLKIQPAKLEDSAVYLCASSFLQGLLFLSEAFFGQGTRLTVV.

The chain uses TRBV19 and TRBJ1-3; 8 bases match TRBD1. The CDR3 is 18 amino acids. The J segment lost 0 bases and the V segment lost 1 base, leaving 8 bases of the junction unmatched. Per germline, CDR1 LNHDA and CDR2 SQIVND (reference sequence). CDR3 in amino acids: CASSIGPYGTGSGNTIYF. CDR3 nucleotide sequence: TGTGCCAGTAGTATAGGCCCCTATGGGACAGGCTCTGGAAACACCATATATTTT.

The CDR3 loop is CASSQEGPYNSPLHF. CDR3 in DNA: TGTGCCAGCAGCCAAGAAGGGCCCTATAATTCACCCCTCCACTTT. The genes are TRBV4-2 and TRBJ1-6, with D unresolved. Per germline, CDR1 LGHNA and CDR2 YNFKEQ. The CDR3 has 15 amino acids. The V and J ends lost 0 bases and 2 bases respectively, with 5 bases between them.

The CDR3 region is CASSETGGNQPQHF. In nucleotides, the CDR3 is TGTGCCAGCAGTGAGACAGGGGGAAATCAGCCCCAGCATTTT. The V and J genes are TRBV6-1 and TRBJ1-5; 9 bases map to TRBD1. The germline V gene has CDR1 MNHNS and CDR2 SASEGT. This CDR3 contains 14 residues. Trimming cost V 3 bases and J 4 bases; bases outside gene matches: 1.

The chain employs TRBV7-9 and TRBJ1-3; D unclear. Trimming stripped 5 bases from V and 0 bases from J, with 11 bases between. This CDR3 spans 15 amino acids. Germline-derived CDR1 and CDR2 are SEHNR and FQNEAQ (reference sequence). CDR3 loop: CASSGGGVSGNTIYF. The CDR3 nucleotides are TGTGCCAGCAGCGGAGGTGGGGTCTCTGGAAACACCATATATTTT. The entire variable domain, with the rest obtained from reference TRBV7-9 and TRBJ1-3, is as follows: DTGVSQNPRHKITKRGQNVTFRCDPISEHNRLYWYRQTLGQGPEFLTYFQNEAQLEKSRLLSDRFSAERPKGSFSTLEIQRTEQGDSAMYLCASSGGGVSGNTIYFGEGSWLTVV.

The gene calls are TRBV2 and TRBJ1-4, with D maybe TRBD1 (5 bases). The CDR3 covers 15 residues. The V gene lost 2 bases and the J gene lost 7 bases, with 14 bases spanning the gap. Germline CDR1 SNHLY, CDR2 FYNNEI. In DNA, the CDR3 is TGTGCCAGCAGTGAATTAGGGCAGGGAGGTGAAAAACTGTTTTTT. It is translated as CASSELGQGGEKLFF.

V and J are TRBV7-9 and TRBJ1-4, with TRBD1 as a possible D gene (5 bases). The CDR3 loop spans 15 amino acids. Trimming took 0 bases from V and 2 from J, leaving 7 bases between them. Germline-derived CDR1 and CDR2 are SEHNR and FQNEAQ (reference sequence). CDR3 in DNA: TGTGCCAGCAGCTTAGCTGGGGGGACTAATGAAAAACTGTTTTTT. Residues: CASSLAGGTNEKLFF.

This chain links TRBV5-4 with TRBJ2-7; D possibly corresponds to TRBD2 (7 bases). Germline-derived CDR1 and CDR2 are SGHNT and YYREEE (reference sequence). CDR3 size: 14 residues. V shed 1 base and J shed 6 bases, with 14 bases lying between them. For the CDR3, the DNA is TGTGCCAGCAGCTTGTGGGGGGGCCGCGGCGAGCAGTACTTC. Encoded protein: CASSLWGGRGEQYF.

This chain joins TRBV5-5 and TRBJ1-5; 7 nucleotides align to TRBD1. The germline V gene has CDR1 SGHKS and CDR2 YYEKEE (reference sequence). With 0 bases clipped from V and 3 bases from J, the junction kept 6 bases outside the gene matches. The CDR3 is made up of 16 amino acids. As DNA, the CDR3 is TGTGCCAGCAGCTTGGAAGGGGGCTTAAACAATCAGCCCCAGCATTTT. This codes for CASSLEGGLNNQPQHF.

CDR3 coding DNA: TGTGCCAGCAGCCGACAGGCAGATACGCAGTATTTT. It yields the protein CASSRQADTQYF. The chain employs TRBV12-3 or TRBV12-4 and TRBJ2-3, with D perhaps matching TRBD1 (6 bases). V gave up 6 bases and J gave up 4 bases, with 8 bases separating them. The CDR3 has 12 amino acids.

CDR3 in DNA: TGTGCCAGCAGCTTAGACCAGGGACAAGAGACCCAGTACTTC. Translated, it gives CASSLDQGQETQYF. The chain links TRBV7-8 to TRBJ2-5; D perhaps matches TRBD1 (5 bases). Trimming left V 1 base short and J 2 bases short, with 8 bases between. CDR1 is SGHVS, CDR2 FQNEAQ, per germline. The CDR3 loop spans 14 amino acids.

This clone was seen a single time. The rearrangement links TRBV19 to TRBJ2-7; D is unclear. The V and J ends lost 6 bases and 6 bases respectively, with 12 bases between them. The CDR3 is 12 amino acids. Germline CDR1 reads LNHDA; CDR2 reads SQIVND (reference sequence). The CDR3 DNA sequence: TGTGCCAGTAGGGACGGCTCCAGCGAGCAGTACTTC. Protein sequence: CASRDGSSEQYF. The variable domain in full, with the rest retrieved from reference TRBV19 and TRBJ2-7, is DGGITQSPKYLFRKEGQNVTLSCEQNLNHDAMYWYRQDPGQGLRLIYYSQIVNDFQKGDIAEGYSVSREKKESFPLTVTSAQKNPTAFYLCASRDGSSEQYFGPGTRLTVT.

This chain joins TRBV5-6 and TRBJ2-2, with D perhaps TRBD1 (5 bases). The V and J ends lost 0 bases and 1 base respectively, with 7 bases between them. From germline, CDR1 is SGHDT and CDR2 YYEEEE. The CDR3 covers 15 residues. This CDR3 reads CASSLVGVNTGELFF. The CDR3 coding sequence is TGTGCCAGCAGCTTGGTAGGGGTGAACACCGGGGAGCTGTTTTTT.

About this clone: The junction departs from germline at one end; a sequencing error may be responsible. The chain is built from TRBV5-1 and TRBJ1-2; no definite D call. The CDR3 extends over 14 amino acids. From germline, CDR1 is SGHRS and CDR2 YFSETQ. The CDR3, as DNA: TGCGCCAGCAGCTCTTCCCGGCCTTCCTATGACTACACCTTC. It encodes CASSSSRPSYDYTF.

This chain joins TRBV9 and TRBJ2-1, with TRBD2 matching 8 bases. CDR1 is SGDLS, CDR2 YYNGEE, per germline. V was clipped by 1 base and J by 8 bases; unmatched bases: 8. The CDR3 loop spans 15 amino acids. The CDR3 DNA reads as TGTGCCAGCAGCGTATCCGGGACTAGTAATCATGAGCAGTTCTTC. Translating gives CASSVSGTSNHEQFF.

The CDR3 region has the DNA TGTGCCAGCAGCCAGGGTCCGACTAGCGGGGGTGGGCAGTATTTT. The encoded protein is CASSQGPTSGGGQYF. The chain joins TRBV3-1 (or the pseudogene TRBV3-2) to TRBJ2-3, with 12 bases identical to TRBD2. This CDR3 has 15 amino acids. CDR1 LGHDT and CDR2 YNNKEL come from the germline V gene (reference sequence). Unmatched junction bases numbered 9, after V lost 3 bases and J lost 11 bases.

This clone was seen a single time. The V gene is TRBV9, the J gene TRBJ2-2, with D possibly called TRBD1 or TRBD2 (5 bases each). Per the germline V gene, CDR1 is SGDLS and CDR2 is YYNGEE. Trimming took off 8 bases at V and 6 bases at J, with 14 bases between the two ends. This CDR3 is built from 13 residues. CDR3 residues: CASKGLGAGELFF. The CDR3 DNA sequence: TGTGCCAGTAAGGGGTTGGGGGCCGGGGAGCTGTTTTTT.

This sequence joins TRBV5-5 and TRBJ1-5; 12 positions match TRBD1. The CDR3 has 17 residues. The V gene end was trimmed by 4 bases and the J gene end by 6 bases; junction bases not matched to a gene: 11. CDR1 is SGHKS, CDR2 YYEKEE, per germline (reference sequence). The CDR3 DNA reads TGTGCCAGCAGCGGCGATGGGACAGGGGGCCGAACTCAGCCCCAGCATTTT. This codes for CASSGDGTGGRTQPQHF.

The chain recombines TRBV6-5 with TRBJ1-2, with D uncertain. With 5 bases removed from V and 4 bases from J, the gap between germline ends came to 8 bases. Per the germline V gene, CDR1 is MNHEY and CDR2 is SVGAGI. This CDR3 spans 12 amino acids. CDR3 sequence (DNA): TGTGCCAGCAGTCCCGGACCCTATGGCTACACCTTC. Translation: CASSPGPYGYTF.

The rearrangement links TRBV11-1 to TRBJ1-1, with D possibly matching TRBD1 (5 bases). Germline CDR1 is SGHAT and CDR2 is FQDESV (reference sequence). The V and J ends lost 3 bases and 1 base respectively, with 9 bases between them. This CDR3 region has 14 residues. The CDR3, as DNA: TGTGCCAGCAGCTTGGGACCGGCGAACACTGAAGCTTTCTTT. This codes for CASSLGPANTEAFF.

In the case of this clone: The junction departs from germline at one end; a sequencing error may be responsible. The genes are TRBV7-7 and TRBJ2-3; TRBD1 matches at 9 bases. This CDR3 has 15 residues. The V gene's germline CDR1 is SSHAT and CDR2 FNYEAQ (reference sequence). CDR3 sequence reads: CASSKGTGITDTQYF. CDR3 DNA sequence: TGTGCTAGCAGCAAGGGGACAGGGATTACAGATACGCAGTATTTT.

V gene TRBV7-6 combines with J gene TRBJ1-6; no definite D call. CDR1 SGHVS and CDR2 FNYEAQ come from the germline V gene. Trimming shortened V by 1 base and J by 7 bases, and 8 bases separated the two germline ends. The length of the CDR3 is 14 residues. CDR3: CASSLESENSPLHF. The CDR3 nucleotides read TGTGCCAGCAGCTTAGAGTCGGAGAATTCACCCCTCCACTTT.

The chain employs TRBV7-9 and TRBJ1-6; a possible D gene is TRBD1 (5 bases). This CDR3 has 14 amino acids. Germline values: CDR1 SEHNR, CDR2 FQNEAQ (reference sequence). V was clipped by 4 bases and J by 12 bases, with 16 bases between them. The CDR3 loop reads CASSSEGWVQPLHF. The CDR3 coding sequence is TGTGCCAGCAGCTCAGAGGGGTGGGTCCAACCCCTCCACTTT.